These 3 T cell receptor beta chains share one sample of origin, sequenced in a study of beta chain features in type 1 diabetes. Study-wide points: Shortening of TCRB CDR3s, moderate but significant, appeared in all four CD4+ subsets of Type 1 diabetes patients.

Sequencing targeted expressed TCRB transcripts, as all isolated RNA had been reverse transcribed. Repertoires were generated with immunoSEQ multiplex PCR, while TCRdb's copy carries only in-frame clones and drops some. The sample has over 150,000 clones; over 9% are singletons. What these receptors recognize is not known. Sequencing input: central memory CD4+ T cells from blood. The receptors originated from a man younger than 45 with type 1 diabetes.

V is TRBV4-3 and J is TRBJ2-4, with a possible D match to TRBD2 (6 bases). Trimming took 0 bases from V and 8 from J, leaving 14 bases between them. The V gene's germline CDR1 is LGHNA and CDR2 YSLEER. This CDR3 is built from 15 residues. As DNA, the CDR3 is TGCGCCAGCAGCCAAGAGGGGGAGTGGGGGGACATTCAGTACTTC. This encodes CASSQEGEWGDIQYF.

V is TRBV29-1 and J is TRBJ2-1, with TRBD2 matching over 9 bases. This CDR3 has 15 residues. The germline V gene encodes CDR1 SQVTM and CDR2 ANQGSEA. J gave up 4 bases and V 7 bases, and 11 bases lay outside the gene matches. The CDR3 here is CSGGWAGGPYNEQFF. The CDR3, as DNA: TGCAGCGGTGGGTGGGCGGGAGGGCCTTACAATGAGCAGTTCTTC.

This clone was detected a few times. The chain employs TRBV28 and TRBJ1-3, with 7 bases fitting TRBD1. V gave up 11 bases and J gave up 5 bases; unmatched junction bases: 12. Germline loops: CDR1 MDHEN, CDR2 SYDVKM. The CDR3 spans 14 residues. CDR3 loop: CAANQGENRNTIYF. The DNA for the CDR3 is TGTGCCGCAAATCAGGGGGAAAACAGAAACACCATATATTTT.